The 23 T cell receptor beta chains below come from one sample, sequenced in a study of shared clonotypes between healthy human individuals. The data were produced by immunoSEQ multiplex PCR, yet TCRdb's version contains in-frame clones alone and is incomplete. The sample records hundreds of thousands of clones, 73% being singletons. Sequenced sample: memory CD4+ T cells sorted from blood. Subset in this sample: CD45RA-negative fraction. These receptors all stem from a man aged 25 to 40 in good health.

This rearrangement joins TRBV5-1 to TRBJ2-5; 9 nucleotides line up with TRBD2. After removal of 2 bases from V and 5 bases from J, the junction contained 13 bases not matched to a gene. This CDR3 is 17 amino acids long. Germline V CDR1 and CDR2: SGHRS, YFSETQ. CDR3 nucleotide sequence: TGCGCCAGCAGCTTCGGGGCGGGAGGGCCCTCAAGTGAGACCCAGTACTTC. Residues: CASSFGAGGPSSETQYF.

V and J are TRBV7-2 and TRBJ1-2; 7 nucleotides line up with TRBD1. This CDR3 has 16 residues. Germline V gene lookup returns CDR1 SGHTA and CDR2 FQGNSA. V shed 4 bases, J shed 4 bases, and the junction held 12 bases outside the gene matches. CDR3: CASSSRGLVRVYGYTF. CDR3 sequence (DNA): TGTGCCAGCAGCTCCAGGGGGTTAGTGAGGGTCTATGGCTACACCTTC.

This clone was recorded a few times. The chain is built from TRBV5-4 and TRBJ2-2, with 8 bases identical to TRBD1. In germline, CDR1 is SGHNT, CDR2 YYREEE (reference sequence). V dropped 4 bases and J dropped 5; count of bases not matched to a gene: 10. There are 16 residues in the CDR3. DNA for the CDR3: TGTGCCAGCAGCCAGAGACAGGGGCTGAGTACCGGGGAGCTGTTTTTT. Its protein is CASSQRQGLSTGELFF. Based on the CDR3 plus reference TRBV5-4 and TRBJ2-2, the full variable domain is ETGVTQSPTHLIKTRGQQVTLRCSSQSGHNTVSWYQQALGQGPQFIFQYYREEENGRGNFPPRFSGLQFPNYSSELNVNALELDDSALYLCASSQRQGLSTGELFFGEGSRLTVL.

In this sample, this clone turned up once. The chain couples TRBV5-1 to TRBJ1-1; D perhaps matches TRBD1 (5 bases). From germline, CDR1 is SGHRS and CDR2 YFSETQ. This CDR3 is built from 15 residues. Trimming pared 0 bases from V and 10 bases from J, leaving 19 bases between. The CDR3 spells CASSLASVRGIGAFF. As DNA, the CDR3 is TGCGCCAGCAGCTTGGCAAGTGTGAGGGGTATAGGAGCTTTCTTT.

This chain connects TRBV28 to TRBJ2-3; D ambiguous. The germline V gene has CDR1 MDHEN and CDR2 SYDVKM. V was trimmed by 3 bases and J by 3 bases, leaving 16 bases between them. This CDR3 has 16 amino acids. The CDR3 sequence is CASSLGMAGGTDTQYF. DNA for the CDR3: TGTGCCAGCAGTTTGGGGATGGCCGGTGGTACAGATACGCAGTATTTT.

This clone was detected a few times. The chain employs TRBV9 and TRBJ2-7; D not resolved. This CDR3 is built from 15 residues. CDR1 and CDR2 (germline): SGDLS, YYNGEE. V dropped 1 base and J dropped 7 bases, with 18 bases sitting between them. CDR3: CASSVSVAAMWEQYF. CDR3 DNA: TGTGCCAGCAGCGTAAGCGTCGCTGCAATGTGGGAGCAGTACTTC. The full variable domain, completed using reference TRBV9 and TRBJ2-7, is DSGVTQTPKHLITATGQRVTLRCSPRSGDLSVYWYQQSLDQGLQFLIQYYNGEERAKGNILERFSAQQFPDLHSELNLSSLELGDSALYFCASSVSVAAMWEQYFGPGTRLTVT.

The chain recombines TRBV10-2 with TRBJ1-2, with a possible D match to TRBD1 (5 bases). This CDR3 is built from 14 residues. Trimming stripped 6 bases from V and 4 bases from J, with 15 bases between. Germline V gene sequence: CDR1 WSHSY, CDR2 SAAADI. The CDR3 DNA reads as TGCGCCAGCAGCCCGGGGGTGTTGACCTATGGCTACACCTTC. Its protein is CASSPGVLTYGYTF.

The chain recombines TRBV6-5 with TRBJ1-5, with a weak D call TRBD1 (5 bases). The CDR3 has 14 residues. CDR1 and CDR2 (germline): MNHEY, SVGAGI. V lost 6 bases to trimming and J lost 0 bases, with 9 bases between them. In DNA, the CDR3 is TGTGCCAGCAGGCAGGGTATTAGCAATCAGCCCCAGCATTTT. Protein: CASRQGISNQPQHF.

The chain combines TRBV11-3 with TRBJ1-1; no definite D call. The CDR3 contains 15 residues. Germline V CDR1 and CDR2: SGHNT, YENEEA. Trimming cost V 3 bases and J 0 bases, with 11 bases left between them. The CDR3 protein is CASSLNGGLNTEAFF. Written as DNA, the CDR3 is TGTGCCAGCAGCTTGAATGGCGGCCTGAACACTGAAGCTTTCTTT.

The rearrangement uses TRBV28 and TRBJ2-3, with D perhaps being TRBD1 or TRBD2 (5 bases each). This CDR3 contains 16 residues. The ends were cut back, 5 bases at V and 2 bases at J, with 17 bases in the middle. Germline V gene lookup returns CDR1 MDHEN and CDR2 SYDVKM. The CDR3 sequence: CASSNPARDDTDTQYF. The CDR3 DNA reads TGTGCCAGCAGTAATCCCGCCAGGGACGACACAGATACGCAGTATTTT.

This clone was seen just once. The chain links TRBV5-8 to TRBJ2-7; D gene unclear. Between the trimmed V and J ends, which lost 1 base and 2 bases, there was a span of 10 bases. CDR1 and CDR2 from the germline V gene are SGHTS and YDEGEE. The CDR3 contains 14 residues. CDR3 bases: TGTGCCAGCAGCTTGTCAGGCCTGACCTACGAGCAGTACTTC. This sequence encodes CASSLSGLTYEQYF.

The chain combines TRBV28 with TRBJ1-5, with a weak D call TRBD1 (6 bases). Per germline, CDR1 MDHEN and CDR2 SYDVKM. The CDR3 runs 16 residues. The V end was cut by 2 bases, the J end by 4 bases, with 15 bases between. The CDR3 here is CASSLTVGGGNQPQHF. CDR3 nucleotide sequence: TGTGCCAGCAGTTTAACGGTGGGAGGGGGAAATCAGCCCCAGCATTTT.

The gene calls are TRBV5-1 and TRBJ1-2; D perhaps matches TRBD1 (6 bases). Germline loops: CDR1 SGHRS, CDR2 YFSETQ. The CDR3 has 19 amino acids. V was pared by 1 base and J by 6 bases, with 28 bases between. The CDR3 DNA reads as TGCGCCAGCAGCTTGTTTTCAGGGGTAGGGGCCATCACCGGTGATGGCTACACCTTC. This translates into CASSLFSGVGAITGDGYTF.

V is TRBV27 and J is TRBJ2-2; TRBD1 matches at 9 bases. The junction had 7 bases not matched to a gene; V was cut back by 4 bases and J by 4 bases. From germline, CDR1 is MNHEY and CDR2 SMNVEV (reference sequence). The CDR3 totals 16 residues. CDR3 protein: CASSSWTGAGTGELFF. CDR3 nucleotide sequence: TGTGCCAGCAGTTCCTGGACAGGGGCGGGCACCGGGGAGCTGTTTTTT.

J is TRBJ1-2 and V is TRBV25-1, with 7 bases identical to TRBD1. Unmatched junction bases numbered 4, after V lost 2 bases and J lost 4 bases. Germline lookup yields CDR1 MGHDK and CDR2 SYGVNS. The CDR3 runs 14 residues. DNA of the CDR3: TGTGCCAGCAGTGAACCAGGGGGGGGCTATGGCTACACCTTC. Residues: CASSEPGGGYGYTF.

As to this clone: The sample carries other DNA sequences with the same CDR3. The chain recombines TRBV6-5 with TRBJ2-7; possibly TRBD2 for D (6 bases). V was pared by 2 bases and J by 4 bases, with 9 bases between. Germline CDR1 and CDR2: MNHEY and SVGAGI. The length of the CDR3 is 13 residues. CDR3 amino acids: CASSYREDYEQYF. CDR3 nucleotide sequence: TGTGCCAGCAGTTACAGGGAGGATTACGAGCAGTACTTC.

This clone was picked up a small number of times. The chain combines TRBV13 with TRBJ2-1, with D unclear. Trimming cost V 5 bases and J 4 bases, with 9 bases left between them. CDR1 and CDR2 from the germline V gene are PRHDT and FYEKMQ (reference sequence). The CDR3 spans 13 residues. CDR3: CASSPGSYNEQFF. The CDR3 nucleotides are TGTGCCAGCAGCCCCGGGTCTTACAATGAGCAGTTCTTC.

This clone occurred once. V is TRBV6-6 and J is TRBJ2-1; D is uncertain. V dropped 5 bases and J dropped 5 bases, with 10 bases sitting between them. The CDR3 loop spans 13 amino acids. The germline CDR1 and CDR2 sequences are MNHNY and SVGAGI (reference sequence). This CDR3 reads CASSGGRDNEQFF. The CDR3, as DNA: TGTGCCAGCAGTGGCGGAAGAGACAATGAGCAGTTCTTC.

The chain carries TRBV5-1 and TRBJ1-1, with D hard to call. Germline V gene data show CDR1 as SGHRS and CDR2 as YFSETQ. Trimming took 4 bases from V and 5 from J, leaving 12 bases between them. This CDR3 is 13 amino acids long. CDR3 sequence (DNA): TGCGCCAGCAGCAGATCAACGAATACTGAAGCTTTCTTT. It codes for CASSRSTNTEAFF.

This chain joins TRBV30 and TRBJ2-1, with a weak D call TRBD2 (5 bases). This CDR3 contains 11 residues. Looked up from germline, CDR1 is GTSNPN and CDR2 is SVGIG (reference sequence). V was trimmed by 4 bases and J by 7 bases, leaving 8 bases between them. The CDR3 loop is CAWTRGNEQFF. CDR3 in DNA: TGTGCCTGGACTAGAGGGAATGAGCAGTTCTTC.

This clone was counted once. This rearrangement joins TRBV2 to TRBJ2-1, with D possibly TRBD2 on 5 matching bases. Germline assignment: CDR1 SNHLY and CDR2 FYNNEI. The CDR3 contains 13 residues. The ends were cut back, 4 bases at V and 6 bases at J, with 10 bases in the middle. The CDR3 nucleotides are TGTGCCAGCAGTGTGGGAGCGCCCAATGAGCAGTTCTTC. As protein: CASSVGAPNEQFF.

This clone appeared many times. Other nucleotide sequences from this sample produce the same CDR3. The chain is built from TRBV30 and TRBJ1-1, with D maybe TRBD1 (6 bases). Germline-derived CDR1 and CDR2 are GTSNPN and SVGIG (reference sequence). With 4 bases removed from V and 4 bases from J, the gap between germline ends came to 19 bases. The CDR3 is 15 residues long. The CDR3 region is CAWTRGEPGATEAFF. As DNA, the CDR3 is TGTGCCTGGACCCGGGGTGAACCAGGGGCCACTGAAGCTTTCTTT.

This chain joins TRBV28 and TRBJ1-3, with D possibly TRBD1 on 5 matching bases. Germline CDR1 is MDHEN and CDR2 is SYDVKM. The CDR3 is 13 residues long. The V gene lost 6 bases and the J gene lost 0 bases, with 6 bases spanning the gap. The CDR3 reads CASSDSSGNTIYF. CDR3 sequence (DNA): TGTGCCAGCAGCGACAGCTCTGGAAACACCATATATTTT.